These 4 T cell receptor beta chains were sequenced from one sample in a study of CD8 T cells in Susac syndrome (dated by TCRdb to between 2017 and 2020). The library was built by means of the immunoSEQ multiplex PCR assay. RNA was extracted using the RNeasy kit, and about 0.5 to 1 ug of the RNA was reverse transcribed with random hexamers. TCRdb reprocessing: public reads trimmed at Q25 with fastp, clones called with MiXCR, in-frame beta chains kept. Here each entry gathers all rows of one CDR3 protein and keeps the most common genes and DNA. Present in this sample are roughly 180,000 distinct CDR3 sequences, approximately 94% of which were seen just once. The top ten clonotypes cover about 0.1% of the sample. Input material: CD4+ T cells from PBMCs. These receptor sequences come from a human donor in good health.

The DNA for the CDR3 is TGTGCCAGCACCATCTCGGGGGTCGAGGTTAACTATGGCTACACCTTC. Its translation: CASTISGVEVNYGYTF. The chain has TRBV7-9 and TRBJ1-2, with D perhaps matching TRBD1 (5 bases). CDR1 and CDR2 (germline): SEHNR, FQNEAQ (reference sequence). V was clipped by 7 bases and J by 1 base, with 19 bases between them. The CDR3 covers 16 residues.

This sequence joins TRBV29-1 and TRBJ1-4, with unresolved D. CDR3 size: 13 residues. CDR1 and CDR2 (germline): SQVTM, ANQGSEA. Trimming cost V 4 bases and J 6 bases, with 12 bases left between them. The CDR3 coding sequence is TGCAGCGTTGTAGATGACCCCCATGAAAAACTGTTTTTT. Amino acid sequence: CSVVDDPHEKLFF. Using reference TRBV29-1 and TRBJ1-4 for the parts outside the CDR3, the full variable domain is SAVISQKPSRDICQRGTSLTIQCQVDSQVTMMFWYRQQPGQSLTLIATANQGSEATYESGFVIDKFPISRPNLTFSTLTVSNMSPEDSSIYLCSVVDDPHEKLFFGSGTQLSVL.

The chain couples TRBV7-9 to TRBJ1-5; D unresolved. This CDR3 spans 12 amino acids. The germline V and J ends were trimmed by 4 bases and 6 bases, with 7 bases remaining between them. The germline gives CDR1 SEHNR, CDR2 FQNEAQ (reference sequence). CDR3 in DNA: TGTGCCAGCAGCTCCAACGTTCAGCCCCAGCATTTT. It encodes CASSSNVQPQHF. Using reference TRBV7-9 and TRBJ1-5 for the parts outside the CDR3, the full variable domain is DTGVSQNPRHKITKRGQNVTFRCDPISEHNRLYWYRQTLGQGPEFLTYFQNEAQLEKSRLLSDRFSAERPKGSFSTLEIQRTEQGDSAMYLCASSSNVQPQHFGDGTRLSIL.

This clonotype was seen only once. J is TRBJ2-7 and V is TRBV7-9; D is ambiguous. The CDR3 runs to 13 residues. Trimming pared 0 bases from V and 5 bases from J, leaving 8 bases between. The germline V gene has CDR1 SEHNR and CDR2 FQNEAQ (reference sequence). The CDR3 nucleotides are TGTGCCAGCAGCTTAGCCTCCCATCACGAGCAGTACTTC. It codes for CASSLASHHEQYF.